The 25 T cell receptor beta chains below all came from one sample that was sequenced in a study of identifying expanded T cells in peripheral blood. Clones were read by immunoSEQ multiplex PCR, and TCRdb kept only the in-frame ones, dropping some. Among 100,000 to 150,000 clones listed, less than 90% were seen once. The source material was blood. These receptors were taken from a person between 18 and 75 years old in good health.

This chain links TRBV7-2 with TRBJ2-3; 7 positions agree with TRBD2. The CDR3 sequence is 15 residues long. The germline CDR1 and CDR2 sequences are SGHTA and FQGNSA. The trim removed 5 bases at V and 4 bases at J, leaving 9 bases unmatched. CDR3 protein: CASSGYSGGADTQYF. CDR3 DNA: TGTGCCAGCAGCGGATATAGTGGGGGGGCAGATACGCAGTATTTT.

The chain recombines TRBV19 with TRBJ1-4; the D gene is possibly TRBD1 (5 bases). With 3 bases removed from V and 4 bases from J, the gap between germline ends came to 12 bases. CDR1 is LNHDA and CDR2 is SQIVND in the germline V gene (reference sequence). The CDR3 spans 15 residues. CDR3 amino acids: CASSIRDGDNEKLFF. DNA of the CDR3: TGTGCCAGTAGTATCAGGGACGGCGATAATGAAAAACTGTTTTTT.

This clone was seen only a few times. The rearrangement uses TRBV10-3 and TRBJ1-6; 9 nucleotides agree with TRBD1. Per germline, CDR1 ENHRY and CDR2 SYGVKD. The CDR3 runs to 13 residues. Trimming removed 11 bases from V and 7 bases from J; junction bases left unmatched: 6. The CDR3 reads CAAGGTGNSPLHF. Here the CDR3 DNA reads TGTGCCGCCGGCGGGACAGGGAATTCACCCCTCCACTTT.

The gene calls are TRBV29-1 and TRBJ2-6, with a possible D match to TRBD2 (5 bases). The CDR3 is 16 amino acids. The V and J ends lost 7 bases and 0 bases respectively, with 16 bases between them. Germline V gene lookup returns CDR1 SQVTM and CDR2 ANQGSEA. This chain's CDR3 is CSAVWTDFSGANVLTF. Written as DNA, the CDR3 is TGCAGCGCCGTATGGACGGACTTCTCTGGGGCCAACGTCCTGACTTTC. The whole variable domain, filled in from reference TRBV29-1 and TRBJ2-6, reads SAVISQKPSRDICQRGTSLTIQCQVDSQVTMMFWYRQQPGQSLTLIATANQGSEATYESGFVIDKFPISRPNLTFSTLTVSNMSPEDSSIYLCSAVWTDFSGANVLTFGAGSRLTVL.

The chain links TRBV12-1 to TRBJ2-7; TRBD2 is taken as the D call from the table, unchecked against the DNA. TRBV12-1 is a listed pseudogene. The CDR3 length is 14 residues. The DNA for the CDR3 is TGTGCCAGCAGCCCCCAGATGAGGTCAGACGAGCAGTACTTC. Residues: CASSPQMRSDEQYF.

CDR3 protein: CASKLSMNTEAFF. Here the CDR3 DNA reads TGTGCCAGCAAACTTTCAATGAACACTGAAGCTTTCTTT. V and J are TRBV2 and TRBJ1-1; D gene uncertain. This CDR3 is built from 13 residues. V gave up 7 bases and J gave up 0 bases, with 9 bases separating them. CDR1 SNHLY and CDR2 FYNNEI come from the germline V gene.

The J gene is TRBJ2-1, the V gene TRBV2; D gene ambiguous. The CDR3 contains 12 residues. The V end was cut by 7 bases, the J end by 6 bases, with 10 bases between. Germline CDR1 SNHLY, CDR2 FYNNEI. The CDR3, as DNA: TGTGCCAGCAAGGCCAGAAGCAATGAGCAGTTCTTC. It translates to CASKARSNEQFF.

As concerns this clone: One junction end disagrees with the germline gene, perhaps due to a read error. Within the sample, other DNA sequences also encode this same CDR3. V is TRBV6-5 and J is TRBJ1-1, with D uncertain. CDR1 MNHEY and CDR2 SVGAGI come from the germline V gene. This CDR3 spans 13 amino acids. CDR3: CASSYPTSTEAFF. CDR3 sequence (DNA): TGTGCCAGCAGTTATCCGACAAGCACTGAGGCTTTCTTT.

Written as DNA, the CDR3 is TGTGCCAGCAGCCTGGACAGGGGCGGCTACAATGAGCAGTTCTTC. It is translated as CASSLDRGGYNEQFF. The V call is TRBV6-5, the J call TRBJ2-1; 9 nucleotides agree with TRBD1. V dropped 6 bases and J dropped 3; count of bases not matched to a gene: 6. The CDR3 length is 15 residues. Germline values: CDR1 MNHEY, CDR2 SVGAGI.

The chain uses TRBV19 and TRBJ1-1, with D possibly matching TRBD1 (5 bases). The length of the CDR3 is 16 residues. V was shortened by 4 bases and J by 1 base, with 16 bases between the two germline ends. Germline V gene sequence: CDR1 LNHDA, CDR2 SQIVND (reference sequence). Here the CDR3 reads CASSTNAGHRNTEAFF. The CDR3 bases are TGTGCCAGTAGTACAAACGCCGGACACAGGAACACTGAAGCTTTCTTT.

V usage is TRBV7-2 and J usage is TRBJ2-7; D is ambiguous. CDR3 length: 14 amino acids. Trimming removed 2 bases at V and 1 base at J, with 9 bases between. Germline V gene data show CDR1 as SGHTA and CDR2 as FQGNSA. The CDR3 here is CASSLHGNSYEQYF. In DNA, the CDR3 is TGTGCCAGCAGCTTACACGGTAATTCCTACGAGCAGTACTTC.

This rearrangement joins TRBV18 to TRBJ2-7; 7 bases are a match to TRBD1. With V trimmed by 2 bases and J by 0 bases, 10 bases remained unmatched. CDR3 length: 17 residues. Germline-derived CDR1 and CDR2 are KGHSH and LQKENI. As DNA, the CDR3 is TGTGCCAGCTCACCAAACGGGGACAGTACTAGCTCCTACGAGCAGTACTTC. Its protein is CASSPNGDSTSSYEQYF. Full variable domain (remainder filled in from reference TRBV18 and TRBJ2-7): NAGVMQNPRHLVRRRGQEARLRCSPMKGHSHVYWYRQLPEEGLKFMVYLQKENIIDESGMPKERFSAEFPKEGPSILRIQQVVRGDSAAYFCASSPNGDSTSSYEQYFGPGTRLTVT.

The chain joins TRBV18 to TRBJ1-5; possible D gene TRBD1, 5 bases. Per germline, CDR1 KGHSH and CDR2 LQKENI. The CDR3 is 14 amino acids. V gave up 4 bases and J gave up 3 bases, with 10 bases separating them. CDR3 residues: CASSQDRSNQPQHF. For the CDR3, the DNA is TGTGCCAGCTCACAAGACAGATCCAATCAGCCCCAGCATTTT.

This rearrangement joins TRBV19 to TRBJ1-1, with TRBD1 identical over 8 bases. Germline lookup yields CDR1 LNHDA and CDR2 SQIVND (reference sequence). CDR3 length: 13 amino acids. V lost 7 bases and J lost 1; bases outside the gene matches: 2. The CDR3: CASMTGANTEAFF. In nucleotides, the CDR3 is TGTGCCAGTATGACAGGGGCGAACACTGAAGCTTTCTTT.

The V gene is TRBV7-9, the J gene TRBJ2-1; 8 bases are a match to TRBD1. V lost 7 bases and J lost 10; bases outside the gene matches: 12. The CDR3 consists of 14 residues. From germline, CDR1 is SEHNR and CDR2 FQNEAQ (reference sequence). CDR3 region: CASKGQAIDLEQFF. The CDR3 DNA follows: TGTGCCAGCAAGGGACAGGCCATAGACCTCGAGCAGTTCTTC.

This clone turned up a few times. This rearrangement joins TRBV28 to TRBJ2-2; possibly TRBD1 or TRBD2 for D (5 bases each). Germline-derived CDR1 and CDR2 are MDHEN and SYDVKM. The CDR3 loop spans 13 amino acids. V lost 11 bases to trimming and J lost 4 bases, with 14 bases between them. The CDR3 spells CAGYEGLTGELFF. In DNA, the CDR3 is TGTGCCGGATACGAGGGGCTCACCGGGGAGCTGTTTTTT.

This chain links TRBV6-5 with TRBJ2-7; 7 nucleotides line up with TRBD1. Germline V CDR1 and CDR2: MNHEY, SVGAGI. The CDR3 loop spans 15 amino acids. The ends lost 4 bases at V and 2 bases at J; junction bases unmatched: 8. CDR3 in DNA: TGTGCCAGCAGTTTGCCGACAGGGAGAGCCTACGAGCAGTACTTC. Residues: CASSLPTGRAYEQYF.

As to this clone: This same CDR3 is encoded by further DNA sequences in the sample. J is TRBJ2-5 and V is TRBV7-2, with 10 nucleotides matching TRBD2. J lost 4 bases, V lost 5 bases, and 7 bases had no gene match. The CDR3 has 15 amino acids. In germline, CDR1 is SGHTA, CDR2 FQGNSA. In DNA, the CDR3 is TGTGCCAGCAGCCCGAGGACTAGCGGTGGAGAGACCCAGTACTTC. Translated, it gives CASSPRTSGGETQYF.

A note on this clone: Different DNA sequences within this sample yield the same CDR3. The chain carries TRBV7-9 and TRBJ1-1; the D is unclear. Germline V CDR1 and CDR2: SEHNR, FQNEAQ (reference sequence). With 3 bases removed from V and 0 bases from J, the gap between germline ends came to 8 bases. This CDR3 has 14 amino acids. Written as DNA, the CDR3 is TGTGCCAGCAGCTTGGGCGGAATGAACACTGAAGCTTTCTTT. Its translation is CASSLGGMNTEAFF.

The chain is built from TRBV6-1 and TRBJ2-1, with 12 bases lining up with TRBD2. The V gene end was trimmed by 3 bases and the J gene end by 0 bases; junction bases not matched to a gene: 9. This CDR3 has 19 residues. The germline CDR1 and CDR2 sequences are MNHNS and SASEGT. CDR3 sequence: CASSEGTSGPYSSYNEQFF. The DNA of the CDR3 is TGTGCCAGCAGTGAGGGGACTAGCGGGCCCTACAGCTCCTACAATGAGCAGTTCTTC.

V usage is TRBV16 and J usage is TRBJ2-5, with 9 bases fitting TRBD1. The V gene's germline CDR1 is KGHSY and CDR2 FQNENV. The CDR3 loop spans 13 amino acids. V shed 8 bases and J 5 bases; nucleotides not matched to a gene: 6. CDR3 residues: CASGHRGPETQYF. The CDR3 region has the DNA TGTGCCAGCGGACACAGGGGGCCGGAGACCCAGTACTTC.

The V call is TRBV19, the J call TRBJ1-1; the match to TRBD1 covers 8 bases. V lost 1 base, J lost 2 bases, and 9 bases stayed unmatched. The CDR3 has 17 residues. In germline, CDR1 is LNHDA, CDR2 SQIVND (reference sequence). CDR3 coding DNA: TGTGCCAGTAGTATAGTCCGGTTTGGACAGGGCAACACTGAAGCTTTCTTT. Protein: CASSIVRFGQGNTEAFF.

This CDR3 is CSVLDPGGNEKLFF. The DNA of the CDR3 is TGCAGCGTCCTAGACCCCGGAGGGAATGAAAAACTGTTTTTT. This sequence joins TRBV29-1 and TRBJ1-4; no clear D. Trimming removed 6 bases from V and 5 bases from J, with 16 bases in between. Germline V CDR1 and CDR2: SQVTM, ANQGSEA. The CDR3 extends over 14 amino acids.

CDR3 residues: CASSEYETGHYGYTF. The CDR3 DNA reads TGTGCCAGCAGTGAATATGAAACAGGCCACTATGGCTACACCTTC. V is TRBV25-1 and J is TRBJ1-2, with D perhaps matching TRBD1 (5 bases). This CDR3 contains 15 residues. The germline CDR1 and CDR2 sequences are MGHDK and SYGVNS. The germline V and J ends were trimmed by 0 bases and 3 bases, with 11 bases remaining between them.

The rearrangement joins TRBV7-9 to TRBJ2-3, with D uncertain. Trimming took 9 bases from V and 4 from J, leaving 14 bases between them. There are 13 residues in the CDR3. CDR1 SEHNR and CDR2 FQNEAQ come from the germline V gene (reference sequence). The chain's CDR3 is CASLDPTPDTQYF. CDR3 DNA: TGTGCCAGTTTAGACCCCACACCAGATACGCAGTATTTT.